The rows below give T cell receptor beta chains drawn from one sample of a study of shared clonotypes between healthy human individuals. The protocol was immunoSEQ multiplex PCR, while the TCRdb copy is restricted to in-frame clones and leaves out a portion. There are a few million clones in the sample; over 85% occur only once, and 0.39% lies in the top ten. Sequenced sample: naive CD4+ T cells from PBMCs. The receptor source for this set is a man between 18 and 29 years old in good health. Some clones in this sample may be carry-over from other donors' samples. Each CDR3 is given with its conserved first and last residue. A D gene is named only where the DNA matches it firmly. Part of the rows lack a size; the others show once, few, many or a class for expanded clones.

V	D	J	size	DNA	CDR3
TRBV19	.	TRBJ2-1	.	TGTGCCAGTAGTACGGGTGGGGGATCCTACAATGAGCAGTTCTTC	CASSTGGGSYNEQFF
TRBV14	.	TRBJ1-1	.	TGTGCCAGCAGCCTCAACGTGGGGAACACTGAAGCTTTCTTT	CASSLNVGNTEAFF
TRBV7-2	TRBD2	TRBJ2-3	.	TGTGCCAGCAGCTCAGTGGGGACTAGCGGGAGCCCGGATACGCAGTATTTT	CASSSVGTSGSPDTQYF
TRBV15	.	TRBJ1-5	.	TGTGCCACCAGCAGAGATCCGCGCGATAGCAATCAGCCCCAGCATTTT	CATSRDPRDSNQPQHF
TRBV11-2	TRBD2	TRBJ2-7	.	TGTGCCAGCAGCTCCCCTCGACTAGCGGGACTCTACGAGCAGTACTTC	CASSSPRLAGLYEQYF
TRBV18	.	TRBJ1-5	.	TGTGCCAGCTCACCTAACGGACAGCCCTTGGGTTCCCAGCATTTT	CASSPNGQPLGSQHF
TRBV18	.	TRBJ2-1	.	TGTGCCAGCTCACCAGGGGCCGGGCAGTTCTTC	CASSPGAGQFF
TRBV7-6	.	TRBJ2-2	.	TGTGCCAGCAGCTTAGGCAGGAACACCGGGGAGCTGTTTTTT	CASSLGRNTGELFF
TRBV9	.	TRBJ2-5	once	TGTGCCAGCACCCGAGGCGTTGGGAGTAAAGAGACCCAGTACTTC	CASTRGVGSKETQYF
TRBV7-2	.	TRBJ2-6	once	TGTGCCAGCAGCACCCAAGTCTCTGGGGCCAACGTCCTGACTTTC	CASSTQVSGANVLTF
TRBV28	.	TRBJ2-6	.	TGTGCCAGCAGTGCGACAGTAGCCGGGGCCAACGTCCTGACTTTC	CASSATVAGANVLTF
TRBV28	.	TRBJ2-7	.	TGTGCCAGCAGTCTCCGGACCGCCGACGAGCAGTACTTC	CASSLRTADEQYF
TRBV9	TRBD2	TRBJ2-3	.	TGTGCCAGCAGCGTAGGTTCGAGCGGGAGCTTAGTAGATACGCAGTATTTT	CASSVGSSGSLVDTQYF
TRBV5-4	TRBD2	TRBJ2-3	.	TGTGCCAGCAGCTTGAAGCGGGGGGAGGCAGATACGCAGTATTTT	CASSLKRGEADTQYF
TRBV27	TRBD1	TRBJ2-2	.	TGTGCCAGCAGTTCCCTCTGGGACAGCATAAACACCGGGGAGCTGTTTTTT	CASSSLWDSINTGELFF
TRBV30	TRBD1	TRBJ1-2	.	TGTGCCAGCCAACCGGGACAGACAGACTATGGCTACACCTTC	CASQPGQTDYGYTF
TRBV23-1	.	TRBJ2-5	.	TGCGCCAGCACCAGACTAGTTGGGGAGACCCAGTACTTC	CASTRLVGETQYF
TRBV7-9	TRBD2	TRBJ2-7	.	TGTGCCAGCAGCTATAGCGGGAGCTCCTACGAGCAGTACTTC	CASSYSGSSYEQYF
TRBV5-4	.	TRBJ2-5	.	TGTGCCAGCAGCTTGGCATCGGGTAAAGAGACCCAGTACTTC	CASSLASGKETQYF
TRBV9	.	TRBJ2-7	.	TGTGCCAGCAGCGTAGGGGGGAGCTCCTACGAGCAGTACTTC	CASSVGGSSYEQYF
TRBV5-1	.	TRBJ1-1	.	TGCGCCAGCACGATCCAGGGGAACACTGAAGCTTTCTTT	CASTIQGNTEAFF
TRBV6-1	.	TRBJ2-7	.	TGTGCCAGCAGTGAAGTCCCAGGGAGTCCCTACGAGCAGTACTTC	CASSEVPGSPYEQYF
TRBV7-2	TRBD2	TRBJ2-3	.	TGTGCCAGCAGCTACCCCCAGCGGGATACCACAGATACGCAGTATTTT	CASSYPQRDTTDTQYF
TRBV7-6	.	TRBJ1-1	.	TGTGCCAGCAGCCTGGGACGGCCTGAGAACACTGAAGCTTTCTTT	CASSLGRPENTEAFF
TRBV30	.	TRBJ2-5	.	TGTGCCTGGGTAACTTTCGAGACCCAGTACTTC	CAWVTFETQYF
TRBV19	TRBD1	TRBJ2-5	.	TGTGCCAGTACCGATAGGTCGGGACAGGGGGTAAGAGAGACCCAGTACTTC	CASTDRSGQGVRETQYF
TRBV7-3	.	TRBJ1-1	.	TGTGCCAGCAGCTTCCTAAACGGGGGAGAAGCTTTCTTT	CASSFLNGGEAFF
TRBV5-1	.	TRBJ1-1	few	TGCGCCAGCTCCGGATACACTGAAGCTTTCTTT	CASSGYTEAFF
TRBV28	TRBD1	TRBJ2-7	.	TGTGCCAGCAGTTTTTCCGGGACAGGTTACGAGCAGTACTTC	CASSFSGTGYEQYF
TRBV15	TRBD1	TRBJ2-5	.	TGTGCCACCAGCAGAGAAGCGAACAGGGGGCGCCCTGAGACCCAGTACTTC	CATSREANRGRPETQYF
TRBV11-3	.	TRBJ2-3	.	TGTGCCAGCAGCTTCGGCGGTCGCACAGATACGCAGTATTTT	CASSFGGRTDTQYF
TRBV18	.	TRBJ2-5	.	TGTGCCAGCTCCCCGAGCGGTGGGGAGACCCAGTACTTC	CASSPSGGETQYF
TRBV5-4	TRBD2	TRBJ2-1	.	TGTGCCAGCAGCTCACTAGCGTCGAGCTCCTACAATGAGCAGTTCTTC	CASSSLASSSYNEQFF
TRBV11-3	.	TRBJ2-3	.	TGTGCCAGCAGCTTAGGACCTTTGGCGGGAAATGGCACAACGACAGATACGCAGTATTTT	CASSLGPLAGNGTTTDTQYF
TRBV28	.	TRBJ1-2	.	TGTGCCAGCAGTTTTTTGGGGAGTCCTAACTATGGCTACACCTTC	CASSFLGSPNYGYTF
TRBV5-4	TRBD1	TRBJ2-2	.	TGTGCCAGCAGCGGACAGGGGGGGAGCACCGGGGAGCTGTTTTTT	CASSGQGGSTGELFF
TRBV5-1	.	TRBJ2-2	.	TGCGCCAGCAGCCCACTAGGGGCACTCTACACCGGGGAGCTGTTTTTT	CASSPLGALYTGELFF
TRBV7-8	.	TRBJ2-1	.	TGTGCCAGCAGCCCATTGGGCTACGCGGGACGTACCCGTCCTACATACGAGCAGTTCTTC	CASSPLGYAGRTRPTYEQFF
TRBV7-8	.	TRBJ2-1	.	TGTGCCAGCAGCCCCCGCGGGGCAGGGCTGGAGCAGTTCTTC	CASSPRGAGLEQFF
TRBV2	TRBD1	TRBJ2-2	.	TGTGCCAGCAGCGGGACAGGGGACACCGGGGAGCTGTTTTTT	CASSGTGDTGELFF
TRBV6-1	TRBD1	TRBJ2-7	once	TGTGCCAGCAGTGGACAAGGACAGGACTACGAGCAGTACTTC	CASSGQGQDYEQYF
TRBV4-1	.	TRBJ1-2	.	TGCGCCAGCAGCCAGTCGGGACTCCTCCGCTCGGGCTACACCTTC	CASSQSGLLRSGYTF
TRBV4-2	.	TRBJ1-1	.	TGTGCCAGCAGCCCACGTCCCGGGATAACTGAAGCTTTCTTT	CASSPRPGITEAFF
TRBV7-9	TRBD1	TRBJ2-7	.	TGTGCCAGCAGCTTCGGACAGGTCTACGAGCAGTACTTC	CASSFGQVYEQYF
TRBV27	.	TRBJ2-1	.	TGTGCCAGCAACCGAGGGGGGGCAGGGAGCAATGAGCAGTTCTTC	CASNRGGAGSNEQFF
TRBV6-1	TRBD1	TRBJ1-1	.	TGTGCCAGCAGTAAACAGGGGGCCGGCACTGAAGCTTTCTTT	CASSKQGAGTEAFF
TRBV6-5	TRBD1	TRBJ1-5	.	TGTGCCAGCAGTTCACACAGGGGAGAGGTGAATCAGCCCCAGCATTTT	CASSSHRGEVNQPQHF
TRBV25-1	.	TRBJ1-3	.	TGTGCCAGCAGTGATCCCGCAGGGGCAGGAAACACCATATATTTT	CASSDPAGAGNTIYF